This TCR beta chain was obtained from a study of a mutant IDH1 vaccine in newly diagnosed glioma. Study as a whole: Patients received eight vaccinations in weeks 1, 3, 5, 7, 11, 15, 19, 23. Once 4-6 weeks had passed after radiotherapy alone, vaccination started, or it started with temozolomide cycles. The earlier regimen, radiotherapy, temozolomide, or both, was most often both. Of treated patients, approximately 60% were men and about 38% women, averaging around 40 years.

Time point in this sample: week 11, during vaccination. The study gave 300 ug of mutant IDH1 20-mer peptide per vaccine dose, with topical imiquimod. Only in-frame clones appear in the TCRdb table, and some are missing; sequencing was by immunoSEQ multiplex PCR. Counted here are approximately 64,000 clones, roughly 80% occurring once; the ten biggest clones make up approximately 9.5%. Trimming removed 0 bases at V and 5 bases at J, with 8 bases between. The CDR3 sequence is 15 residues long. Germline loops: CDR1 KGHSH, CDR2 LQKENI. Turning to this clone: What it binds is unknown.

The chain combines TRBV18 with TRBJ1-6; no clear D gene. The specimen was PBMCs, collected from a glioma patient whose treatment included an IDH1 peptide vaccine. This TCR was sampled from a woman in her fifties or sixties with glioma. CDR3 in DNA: TGTGCCAGCTCACCACCGCTGGGAGATAATTCACCCCTCCACTTT. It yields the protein CASSPPLGDNSPLHF.